This T cell receptor beta chain was retrieved from a study of cytomegalovirus exposure and HLA in healthy donors. In germline, CDR1 is GTSNPN, CDR2 SVGIG (reference sequence). The CDR3 is 11 residues long. Trimming cost V 5 bases and J 8 bases; bases outside gene matches: 4. The primer mix had 60 Vbeta and 13 Jbeta primers. The repertoire was sequenced with immunoSEQ multiplex PCR; TCRdb's copy has only in-frame clones and lacks some. The sample yields 150,000 to 200,000 clones, about 82% seen once. Sequences were obtained from PBMCs. The chain employs TRBV30 and TRBJ1-2, with TRBD1 identical over 8 bases. The clonotype originates from a woman younger than 45 in good health and CMV-seronegative. The CDR3 coding sequence is TGTGCCTGGTCCCGACAGGGGGGCTACACCTTC. Translation: CAWSRQGGYTF.